This T cell receptor beta chain is from a study of blood T cell repertoires in COVID-19 (dated by TCRdb to the early 2020s). About the study as a whole: Collaborator samples came from the United States, Italy and Spain and covered acute and convalescent phases of COVID-19. The prospective study material was composed of cDNA or gDNA derived from T cells, B-cell-depleted T cells, or PBMCs. The dataset comprised deeply sampled blood TCRbeta repertoires from subjects exposed to, actively infected with, or recovered from COVID-19. The repertoires were made available in a free public database intended to serve as a resource for research on the immune response to SARS-CoV-2. Sample metadata almost always included a de-identified subject ID, COVID-19 status, age in years and sex. HLA class I and class II types, where available, came from metadata supplied by the sample provider rather than from assay-based typing. The samples were drawn from the first 160 participants of the ongoing ImmuneRACE study and from more than 1,000 subjects provided by 6 global collaborators. What the study reported, not specific to this receptor: The quantity of clinical and demographic metadata differed by source and by participant and was supplied without curation.

Whole blood was collected in K2EDTA tubes by collaborating institutions according to the institutions' own protocols. For TCRbeta analysis, collaborators shipped samples in one of three forms: frozen whole blood, isolated PBMCs, or DNA extracted from either of those sample types. On this clone itself: It lacks a known antigen. Base qualities are not at hand, and no much larger clone is one base apart.

The immunoSEQ Assay, a bias-controlled multiplex PCR, was used to amplify TCRbeta CDR3 regions from genomic DNA. Per the source publication's procedure: The number of nucleated cells in each sample was estimated from the amplification of reference gene primers within the assay. Sequence reads were collapsed and filtered to measure the absolute abundance of every unique TCRbeta CDR3 rearrangement. For each sample, productive Simpson clonality was calculated by taking the square root of Simpson's diversity index across productive rearrangements. Drawn from immuneACCESS, this table holds only the in-frame rearrangements with V and J called that TCRdb kept. Clones are partly lost; checked studies trace under half to an unresolved V gene and leave the rest unexplained. V, J and clone size are taken as reported in that table, and D and trimming were inferred from the DNA itself. The sample yields around 170,000 clones; 83% were counted once. The leading ten clones occupy approximately 6.2% of the sample.

The CDR3, cysteine through phenylalanine, is 16 amino acids long. Only CDR3 DNA remains: 48 bases, in frame from the first base. Per the germline V gene, KGHSH is the CDR1 and LQKENI is the CDR2. At the junction V is shortened by 6 bases and J by 3 bases, with 20 bases in between. The sequence came from a woman aged 40 to 55 with acute or convalescent COVID-19. Input material: peripheral blood. Recombination linked TRBV18 to TRBJ1-2; the D gene identity is not certain. CDR3 sequence: CASSADLHYPHYGYTF. The nucleotides are TGTGCCAGCTCCGCTGACCTACACTACCCCCACTATGGCTACACCTTC.